This paragraph reports one T cell receptor beta chain. The sample carries other DNA sequences with the same CDR3. This CDR3 region has 14 residues. CDR1 is SGDLS, CDR2 YYNGEE, per germline. V lost 0 bases and J lost 1, with 7 bases in between. The data stem from a study of blood T cell repertoires in COVID-19. The overall study: Acute and convalescent COVID-19 samples came from the United States, Italy and Spain. Sources were T cells, B-cell-depleted T cells, or PBMCs; the material itself was cDNA or gDNA.

Per the original methods: Cell counts per sample came from amplifying reference gene primers. The repertoire was sequenced with immunoSEQ multiplex PCR; TCRdb's copy has only in-frame clones and lacks some. That table gives V, J and clone size, and the DNA gave D and trimming. The sample holds around 120,000 clones, approximately 82% seen once. The V call is TRBV9, the J call TRBJ1-1, with D possibly TRBD1 on 5 matching bases. The receptor was isolated from a man in his sixties or seventies with active or convalescent COVID-19. Sequencing input: peripheral blood. The CDR3 region has the DNA TGTGCCAGCAGCGTAGGGCAGGGGAACACTGAAGCTTTCTTT. As protein: CASSVGQGNTEAFF. Full variable domain (remainder filled in from reference TRBV9 and TRBJ1-1): DSGVTQTPKHLITATGQRVTLRCSPRSGDLSVYWYQQSLDQGLQFLIQYYNGEERAKGNILERFSAQQFPDLHSELNLSSLELGDSALYFCASSVGQGNTEAFFGQGTRLTVV.